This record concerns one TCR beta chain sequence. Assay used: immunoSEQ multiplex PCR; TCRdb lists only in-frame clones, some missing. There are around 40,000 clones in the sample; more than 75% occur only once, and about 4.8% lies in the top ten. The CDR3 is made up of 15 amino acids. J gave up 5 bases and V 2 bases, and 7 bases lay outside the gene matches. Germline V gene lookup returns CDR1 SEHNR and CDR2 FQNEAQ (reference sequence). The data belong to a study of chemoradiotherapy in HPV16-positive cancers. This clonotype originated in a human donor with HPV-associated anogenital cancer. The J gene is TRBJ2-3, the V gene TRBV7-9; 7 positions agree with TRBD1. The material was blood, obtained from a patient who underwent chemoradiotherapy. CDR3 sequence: CASSLLGTAVDTQYF. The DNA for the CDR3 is TGTGCCAGCAGCTTACTTGGGACAGCGGTAGATACGCAGTATTTT. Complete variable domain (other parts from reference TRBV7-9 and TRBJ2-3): DTGVSQNPRHKITKRGQNVTFRCDPISEHNRLYWYRQTLGQGPEFLTYFQNEAQLEKSRLLSDRFSAERPKGSFSTLEIQRTEQGDSAMYLCASSLLGTAVDTQYFGPGTRLTVL.